These 4 T cell receptor beta chains were sequenced from one sample in a study of shared clonotypes between healthy human individuals. The method was immunoSEQ multiplex PCR; TCRdb's version includes in-frame clones alone and lacks a portion of them. The data contain about 680,000 clones, around 72% of them singletons. The sample consisted of memory CD4+ T cells sorted from blood. Subset: CD45RA-negative fraction. The receptors come from a woman under 40 in good health.

On this clone itself: This same CDR3 is encoded by further DNA sequences in the sample. This chain connects TRBV4-2 to TRBJ1-1, with a weak D call TRBD1 (6 bases). The CDR3 consists of 15 residues. V dropped 2 bases and J dropped 1 base, with 11 bases sitting between them. Per the germline V gene, CDR1 is LGHNA and CDR2 is YNFKEQ. As DNA, the CDR3 is TGTGCCAGCAGCCAACCCGGACAGCGGAACACTGAAGCTTTCTTT. Its protein product is CASSQPGQRNTEAFF.

This clone was seen at least ten times. Other nucleotide sequences from this sample produce the same CDR3. The rearrangement uses TRBV11-2 and TRBJ2-7, with TRBD2 matching 10 bases. Trimming removed 2 bases from V and 0 bases from J; junction bases left unmatched: 1. Germline V lookup: CDR1 SGHAT, CDR2 FQNNGV. This CDR3 has 15 amino acids. The CDR3 protein is CASSLSSGSSYEQYF. The CDR3 nucleotides read TGTGCCAGCAGCTTATCTAGCGGGAGCTCCTACGAGCAGTACTTC.

The genes are TRBV7-2 and TRBJ2-5, with 8 positions matching TRBD2. V was pared by 3 bases and J by 7 bases, with 16 bases of the junction left unmatched. The germline CDR1 and CDR2 sequences are SGHTA and FQGNSA. This CDR3 contains 17 residues. CDR3 sequence: CASSFGKPGSGTGTQYF. CDR3 bases: TGTGCCAGCAGCTTCGGAAAGCCCGGTAGCGGGACGGGGACCCAGTACTTC.

The J gene is TRBJ2-5, the V gene TRBV2, with no clear D. Near its end, the DNA agrees better with TRBJ2-7, so the J call may be wrong. The CDR3 is 11 residues long. Germline V lookup: CDR1 SNHLY, CDR2 FYNNEI. CDR3 in amino acids: CASSKIYEQYF. The CDR3 DNA follows: TGTGCCAGCAGTAAAATCTACGAGCAGTACTTC.